The entry below describes one TCR beta chain. This CDR3 contains 15 residues. CDR1 is MNHEY and CDR2 is SVGAGI in the germline V gene. V trimming: 7 bases; J trimming: 3 bases; junction bases outside the gene matches: 3. This sample was included in a study of cytomegalovirus exposure and HLA in healthy donors. The PCR had 60 Vbeta and 13 Jbeta primers. Using immunoSEQ multiplex PCR, the repertoire was profiled, and TCRdb retains in-frame clones only, with some absent. The top ten clones hold 0.63% of a sample with fewer than 250,000 clones, 76% of them seen once. The clonotype comes from a man younger than 30 in good health and CMV-seronegative. Source material: PBMCs. The chain combines TRBV6-5 with TRBJ2-2; TRBD2 agrees at 12 bases. The CDR3 loop is CASIRLAGDTGELFF. The CDR3 coding sequence is TGTGCCAGCATTCGACTAGCGGGAGACACCGGGGAGCTGTTTTTT.